This TCR beta chain was obtained from a study of blood T cell repertoires in COVID-19. Study-wide context: The United States, Italy and Spain were the sources of the acute and convalescent COVID-19 samples. T cells, B-cell-depleted T cells, or PBMCs provided the cDNA or gDNA that served as material.

Seattle's enrolled individuals joined amid active infection and were then monitored longitudinally. Original processing notes: Amplifying reference gene primers gave estimates of nucleated cell counts. Profiled with immunoSEQ multiplex PCR; TCRdb holds only in-frame clones, not every one. V, J and clone size are those of that table, while D and trimming were read from the DNA. The sample lists about 170,000 clones, approximately 85% occurring once. V was pared by 4 bases and J by 3 bases, with 7 bases of the junction left unmatched. Germline V gene lookup returns CDR1 SGHKS and CDR2 YYEKEE (reference sequence). This CDR3 spans 16 amino acids.

The sample taken for sequencing was peripheral blood. The genes are TRBV5-5 and TRBJ2-3; 11 bases fit TRBD1. The receptor was isolated from an elderly man with COVID-19, enrolled during active disease. The CDR3 region has the DNA TGTGCCAGCAGCCAATATGGGACAGGGGGGACAGATACGCAGTATTTT. Protein product: CASSQYGTGGTDTQYF.